These 29 T cell receptor beta chains were all obtained from the same sample, sequenced in a study of shared clonotypes between healthy human individuals (dated by TCRdb to between 2020 and 2021). The library relied on the immunoSEQ multiplex PCR assay. Entries here come from immuneACCESS through TCRdb and include only in-frame sequences with V and J called. Some clones fail to appear in such tables; in the studies checked, an unresolved V gene covers under half of the shortfall, and the cause of the remainder is unknown. This sample holds millions of clones; roughly 92% were observed only once. The top ten constitute around 0.15% of the sample. The sequenced material came from naive CD4+ T cells sorted from blood. The cell subset or site label of this sample denotes: CD45RA+ positively selected. The receptors derive from a man aged 18-30 years in good health.

The CDR3 reads CASSEVSRGGYEQYF. CDR3 DNA: TGTGCCAGCAGTGAAGTTAGCAGGGGGGGCTACGAGCAGTACTTC. This chain joins TRBV2 and TRBJ2-7; D possibly matches TRBD1 or TRBD2 (7 bases each). Germline CDR1 is SNHLY and CDR2 is FYNNEI. This CDR3 is 15 amino acids long. Trimming shortened V by 1 base and J by 3 bases, and 13 bases separated the two germline ends.

This clone was found once. The chain carries TRBV9 and TRBJ2-3, with 9 nucleotides matching TRBD2. Trimming at V came to 0 bases and at J to 6 bases, leaving 8 bases not matched to a gene. This CDR3 has 16 residues. CDR1 and CDR2 from the germline V gene are SGDLS and YYNGEE. In DNA form, the CDR3 reads TGTGCCAGCAGCGTAGTTCCTAGCGGGATCTCGGATACGCAGTATTTT. Its protein product is CASSVVPSGISDTQYF.

The chain couples TRBV2 to TRBJ2-5; D not certain. CDR3 length: 14 amino acids. V was clipped by 6 bases and J by 2 bases, with 13 bases between them. Per the germline V gene, CDR1 is SNHLY and CDR2 is FYNNEI. CDR3 sequence reads: CASSPPPVQETQYF. Written as DNA, the CDR3 is TGTGCCAGCAGCCCCCCCCCAGTACAAGAGACCCAGTACTTC.

Turning to this clone: The sample has other DNA sequences that encode this CDR3 too. This CDR3 is CASSLVGDSNQPQHF. CDR3 bases: TGTGCCAGCAGCTTGGTAGGGGACAGCAATCAGCCCCAGCATTTT. The V and J genes are TRBV7-9 and TRBJ1-5; weak D call: TRBD1 (5 bases). Trimming shortened V by 3 bases and J by 1 base, and 10 bases separated the two germline ends. Germline V gives CDR1 SEHNR, CDR2 FQNEAQ (reference sequence). This CDR3 region has 15 residues.

Notes on this clone: Distinct nucleotide sequences in the sample also encode this CDR3. The V gene is TRBV27, the J gene TRBJ1-6; D is unclear. CDR1 is MNHEY and CDR2 is SMNVEV in the germline V gene (reference sequence). This CDR3 is 14 amino acids long. Trimming took 3 bases from V and 6 from J, leaving 9 bases between them. The CDR3 DNA is TGTGCCAGCAGTTTTGGTCAGCCTAATTCACCCCTCCACTTT. Encoded protein: CASSFGQPNSPLHF.

This chain links TRBV6-5 with TRBJ2-5, with 13 nucleotides matching TRBD2. V trimming: 6 bases; J trimming: 3 bases; junction bases outside the gene matches: 4. CDR3 length: 15 residues. Germline V gene sequence: CDR1 MNHEY, CDR2 SVGAGI. The CDR3 sequence: CASSPGTSGKETQYF. CDR3 nucleotide sequence: TGTGCCAGCAGCCCCGGGACTAGCGGGAAAGAGACCCAGTACTTC.

The chain combines TRBV6-1 with TRBJ2-7; maybe TRBD2 (6 bases). CDR1 and CDR2 (germline): MNHNS, SASEGT. The V end lost 3 bases, the J end lost 4 bases, and 16 bases lay between the germline ends. The length of the CDR3 is 15 residues. CDR3 sequence (DNA): TGTGCCAGCAGTGAGGGGGGTCGGAACCTTTACGAGCAGTACTTC. Amino acids: CASSEGGRNLYEQYF.

About this clone: The same CDR3 is also encoded by other DNA sequences in this sample. J is TRBJ2-7 and V is TRBV5-1; the D call may be TRBD1 or TRBD2 (5 bases each). The CDR3 totals 14 residues. Germline assignment: CDR1 SGHRS and CDR2 YFSETQ. V lost 4 bases, J lost 1 base, and 12 bases lay in between. CDR3 loop: CASSVGTASYEQYF. The CDR3 nucleotides read TGCGCCAGCAGCGTGGGGACCGCATCCTACGAGCAGTACTTC.

This clone occurred once. The chain is built from TRBV7-9 and TRBJ2-7; TRBD2 agrees at 10 bases. With 0 bases clipped from V and 7 bases from J, the junction kept 12 bases outside the gene matches. The CDR3 has 17 amino acids. CDR1 is SEHNR and CDR2 is FQNEAQ in the germline V gene (reference sequence). The DNA of the CDR3 is TGTGCCAGCAGCTTAGCGGACGGAGCGGGAGGGTTACGGGAGCAGTACTTC. Its translation: CASSLADGAGGLREQYF.

This clone showed up just a few times. V is TRBV4-1 and J is TRBJ1-1; the D is unclear. V lost 4 bases and J lost 4, with 19 bases in between. The CDR3 spans 16 residues. Germline lookup yields CDR1 MGHRA and CDR2 YSYEKL. The CDR3 bases are TGCGCCAGCAGCCCGGGAAGGATTTGGGTTGGCACTGAAGCTTTCTTT. Translated: CASSPGRIWVGTEAFF.

The CDR3 bases are TGCGCCAGCAGCTCACAAGCCTCTGGAAACACCATATATTTT. It codes for CASSSQASGNTIYF. The chain joins TRBV5-1 to TRBJ1-3; the D is unclear. Germline V lookup: CDR1 SGHRS, CDR2 YFSETQ. CDR3 length equals 14 residues. V dropped 3 bases and J dropped 0 bases, with 7 bases sitting between them.

A word on this clone: The sample holds other DNA sequences that translate to the same CDR3. The chain has TRBV19 and TRBJ2-7; TRBD1 matches 12 bases. V lost 5 bases to trimming and J lost 5 bases; unmatched junction nucleotides: 7. The CDR3 has 15 residues. The V gene's germline CDR1 is LNHDA and CDR2 SQIVND (reference sequence). CDR3 protein: CASSPRDRGLDEQYF. DNA of the CDR3: TGTGCCAGTAGTCCCCGGGACAGGGGGCTGGACGAGCAGTACTTC.

The chain carries TRBV5-1 and TRBJ1-4; possible D gene TRBD1, 6 bases. The CDR3 has 16 residues. V gave up 4 bases and J gave up 4 bases, with 17 bases separating them. Per germline, CDR1 SGHRS and CDR2 YFSETQ. The CDR3 loop is CASSPPLGAHNEKLFF. In nucleotides, the CDR3 is TGCGCCAGCAGCCCACCCCTGGGGGCGCATAATGAAAAACTGTTTTTT.

This chain links TRBV5-1 with TRBJ2-5, with D possibly matching TRBD2 (6 bases). V was pared by 4 bases and J by 5 bases, with 15 bases between. The CDR3 extends over 14 amino acids. Germline-derived CDR1 and CDR2 are SGHRS and YFSETQ. Here the CDR3 DNA reads TGCGCCAGCAGCCCGGGGGACTTCAGGGAGACCCAGTACTTC. It translates to CASSPGDFRETQYF.

The chain combines TRBV11-3 with TRBJ1-1; D not certain. The V gene's germline CDR1 is SGHNT and CDR2 YENEEA. Trimming shortened V by 5 bases and J by 3 bases, and 16 bases separated the two germline ends. The CDR3 has 15 amino acids. CDR3 DNA: TGTGCCAGCAGCCCCCCTGGGCGCGTGGACACTGAAGCTTTCTTT. Its protein product is CASSPPGRVDTEAFF.

The chain joins TRBV5-8 to TRBJ1-4; 7 positions agree with TRBD1. CDR1 is SGHTS and CDR2 is YDEGEE in the germline V gene. This CDR3 is built from 14 residues. V lost 2 bases and J lost 7; bases outside the gene matches: 5. The CDR3 here is CASSLYRGGEKLFF. The DNA of the CDR3 is TGTGCCAGCAGCTTATACAGGGGCGGTGAAAAACTGTTTTTT.

This chain joins TRBV10-1 and TRBJ1-2, with D possibly matching TRBD1 (6 bases). The CDR3 loop spans 13 amino acids. Germline V lookup: CDR1 WNHNN, CDR2 SYGVQD (reference sequence). Deletions cut 6 bases from V and 8 bases from J, with 16 bases between. The CDR3: CASSPGHQGGYTF. The DNA for the CDR3 is TGCGCCAGCAGCCCGGGACACCAGGGGGGCTACACCTTC.

The chain couples TRBV30 to TRBJ1-3; the D gene is possibly TRBD1 (5 bases). Looked up from germline, CDR1 is GTSNPN and CDR2 is SVGIG (reference sequence). This CDR3 has 15 amino acids. The ends were cut back, 3 bases at V and 2 bases at J, with 14 bases in the middle. The CDR3 loop reads CAWRSLGTAGNTIYF. The CDR3 DNA sequence: TGTGCCTGGAGATCCCTCGGGACCGCTGGAAACACCATATATTTT.

V and J are TRBV11-3 and TRBJ1-5; TRBD1 is a possible D gene (5 bases). Trimming shortened V by 0 bases and J by 4 bases, and 7 bases separated the two germline ends. The CDR3 runs 14 residues. Germline V gives CDR1 SGHNT, CDR2 YENEEA. CDR3 sequence: CASSLETANQPQHF. In nucleotides, the CDR3 is TGTGCCAGCAGCTTAGAGACAGCAAATCAGCCCCAGCATTTT.

In the case of this clone: A much larger clone is a single base away; this may be a read error. The sample has other DNA sequences that encode this CDR3 too. This chain joins TRBV18 and TRBJ2-3, with unresolved D. Between the trimmed V and J ends, which lost 0 bases and 2 bases, there was a span of 3 bases. The CDR3 sequence is 13 residues long. In germline, CDR1 is KGHSH, CDR2 LQKENI. CDR3 sequence: CASSPPTTDTQYF. The CDR3 DNA follows: TGTGCCAGCTCACCACCGACCACAGATACGCAGTATTTT. Full variable domain (rest looked up from reference TRBV18 and TRBJ2-3): NAGVMQNPRHLVRRRGQEARLRCSPMKGHSHVYWYRQLPEEGLKFMVYLQKENIIDESGMPKERFSAEFPKEGPSILRIQQVVRGDSAAYFCASSPPTTDTQYFGPGTRLTVL.

The chain employs TRBV5-6 and TRBJ1-5; D uncertain. Germline V gene lookup returns CDR1 SGHDT and CDR2 YYEEEE. The CDR3 length is 14 residues. Trimming removed 0 bases at V and 5 bases at J, with 9 bases between. In DNA form, the CDR3 reads TGTGCCAGCAGCTTGGGAGTCACGGATCAGCCCCAGCATTTT. Its translation: CASSLGVTDQPQHF.

This clone has only one observation. This specimen includes other DNA sequences encoding the same CDR3. The chain couples TRBV14 to TRBJ2-7; unclear D gene. The CDR3 contains 11 residues. The germline gives CDR1 SGHDN, CDR2 FVKESK. The V and J ends lost 6 bases and 2 bases respectively, with 5 bases between them. This CDR3 reads CASSLTYEQYF. The CDR3 bases are TGTGCCAGCAGTCTGACCTACGAGCAGTACTTC.

Turning to this clone: This CDR3 is also generated by other DNA sequences in the sample. The gene calls are TRBV7-2 and TRBJ2-5; D is undetermined. Per germline, CDR1 SGHTA and CDR2 FQGNSA. Trimming removed 3 bases from V and 1 base from J, with 3 bases in between. The CDR3 runs 12 residues. CDR3 sequence (DNA): TGTGCCAGCAGCTTTAGCCAAGAGACCCAGTACTTC. This encodes CASSFSQETQYF.

V is TRBV2 and J is TRBJ2-3; 8 bases are shared with TRBD2. CDR1 is SNHLY, CDR2 FYNNEI, per germline. The CDR3 totals 15 residues. V trimming: 1 base; J trimming: 3 bases; junction bases outside the gene matches: 3. The CDR3 coding sequence is TGTGCCAGCAGTGAAGGGGCGGGAGGAACAGATACGCAGTATTTT. Translated, it gives CASSEGAGGTDTQYF.

This clone appeared a single time. The chain couples TRBV5-1 to TRBJ2-5; 10 bases agree with TRBD2. V was clipped by 4 bases and J by 2 bases; unmatched bases: 5. Looked up from germline, CDR1 is SGHRS and CDR2 is YFSETQ. The CDR3 is made up of 15 amino acids. Here the CDR3 reads CASSQLAGTQETQYF. Here the CDR3 DNA reads TGCGCCAGCAGCCAACTAGCGGGGACACAAGAGACCCAGTACTTC.

The rearrangement joins TRBV19 to TRBJ1-4; D remains unclear. V was trimmed by 5 bases and J by 4 bases, leaving 8 bases between them. Germline assignment: CDR1 LNHDA and CDR2 SQIVND (reference sequence). This CDR3 is built from 13 residues. The CDR3 DNA is TGTGCCAGTAGTCTACTCCTTAATGAAAAACTGTTTTTT. Encoded protein: CASSLLLNEKLFF. The full variable domain, completed using reference TRBV19 and TRBJ1-4, is DGGITQSPKYLFRKEGQNVTLSCEQNLNHDAMYWYRQDPGQGLRLIYYSQIVNDFQKGDIAEGYSVSREKKESFPLTVTSAQKNPTAFYLCASSLLLNEKLFFGSGTQLSVL.

This chain links TRBV27 with TRBJ2-1; D is perhaps TRBD2 (5 bases). With 5 bases removed from V and 2 bases from J, the gap between germline ends came to 13 bases. This CDR3 is 15 amino acids long. CDR1 MNHEY and CDR2 SMNVEV come from the germline V gene (reference sequence). CDR3 loop: CASSVGLPAYNEQFF. The CDR3 DNA is TGTGCCAGCAGTGTCGGACTTCCGGCCTACAATGAGCAGTTCTTC.

This clone appeared once. The CDR3 DNA follows: TGCGCCAGCAGTGAGTCGGGTGCGGCCGGGGAGCTGTTTTTT. Protein sequence: CASSESGAAGELFF. This chain connects TRBV10-1 to TRBJ2-2; D uncertain. CDR1 and CDR2 from the germline V gene are WNHNN and SYGVQD (reference sequence). The CDR3 runs to 14 residues. V was cut by 0 bases and J by 6 bases, with 8 bases left in between.

The V and J genes are TRBV6-5 and TRBJ2-1; D gene uncertain. Per germline, CDR1 MNHEY and CDR2 SVGAGI. Between the trimmed V and J ends, which lost 5 bases and 7 bases, there was a span of 9 bases. The CDR3 has 12 residues. The CDR3 loop reads CASSRVGNEQFF. CDR3 nucleotides: TGTGCCAGCAGTAGGGTGGGTAATGAGCAGTTCTTC.